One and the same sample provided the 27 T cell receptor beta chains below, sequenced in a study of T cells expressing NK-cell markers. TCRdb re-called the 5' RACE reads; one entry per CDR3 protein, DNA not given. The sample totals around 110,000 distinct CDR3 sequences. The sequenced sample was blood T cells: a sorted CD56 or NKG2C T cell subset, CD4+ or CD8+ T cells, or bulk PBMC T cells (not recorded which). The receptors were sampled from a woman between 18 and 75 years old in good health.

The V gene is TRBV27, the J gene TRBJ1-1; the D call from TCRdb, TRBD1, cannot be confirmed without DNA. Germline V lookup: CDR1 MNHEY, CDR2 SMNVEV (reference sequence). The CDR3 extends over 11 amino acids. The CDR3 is CASSSTGEAFF.

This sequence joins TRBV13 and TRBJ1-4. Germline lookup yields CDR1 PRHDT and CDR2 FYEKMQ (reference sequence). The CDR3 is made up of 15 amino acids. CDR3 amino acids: CASSLTTGTNEKLFF.

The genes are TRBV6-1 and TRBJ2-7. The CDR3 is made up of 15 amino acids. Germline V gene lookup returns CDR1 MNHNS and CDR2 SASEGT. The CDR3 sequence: CASTEKTGSFYEQYF.

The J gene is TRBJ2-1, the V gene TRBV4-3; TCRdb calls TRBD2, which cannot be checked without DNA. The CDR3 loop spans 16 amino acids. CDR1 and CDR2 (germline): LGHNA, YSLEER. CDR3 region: CASSPGLVVAIGEQFF.

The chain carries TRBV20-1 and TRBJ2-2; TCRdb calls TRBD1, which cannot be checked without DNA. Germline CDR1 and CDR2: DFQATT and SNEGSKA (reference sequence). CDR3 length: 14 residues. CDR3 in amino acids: CSARDRILTGELFF.

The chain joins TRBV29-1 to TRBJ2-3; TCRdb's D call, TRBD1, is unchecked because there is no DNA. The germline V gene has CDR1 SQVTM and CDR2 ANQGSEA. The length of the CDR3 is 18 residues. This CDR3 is CSVEFWGGQGGGADTQYF.

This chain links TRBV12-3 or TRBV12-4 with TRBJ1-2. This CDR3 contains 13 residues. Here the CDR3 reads CASSFGQVYGYTF.

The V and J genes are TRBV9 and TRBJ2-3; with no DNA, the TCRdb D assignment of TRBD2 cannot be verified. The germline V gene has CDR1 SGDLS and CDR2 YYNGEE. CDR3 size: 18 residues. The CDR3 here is CASSPIRDGGGTTDTQYF.

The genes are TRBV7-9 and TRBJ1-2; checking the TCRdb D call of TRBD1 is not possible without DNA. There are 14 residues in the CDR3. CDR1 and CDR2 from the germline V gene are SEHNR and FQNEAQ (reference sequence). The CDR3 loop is CASSPPGWDYGYTF.

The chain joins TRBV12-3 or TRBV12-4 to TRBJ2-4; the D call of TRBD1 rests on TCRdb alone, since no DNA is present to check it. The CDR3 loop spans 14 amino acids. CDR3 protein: CASSLQGPKNIQYF.

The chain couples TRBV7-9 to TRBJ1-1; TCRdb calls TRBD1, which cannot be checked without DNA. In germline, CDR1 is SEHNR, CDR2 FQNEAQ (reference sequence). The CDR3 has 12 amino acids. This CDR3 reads CASNQGGSEAFF.

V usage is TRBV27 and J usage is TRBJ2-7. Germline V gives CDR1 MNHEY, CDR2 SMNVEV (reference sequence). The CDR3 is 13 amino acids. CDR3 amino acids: CASSLRWGYEQYF.

CDR3 protein: CASSLLGPIFQETQYF. The chain couples TRBV5-1 to TRBJ2-5. This CDR3 has 16 residues. Germline V gene sequence: CDR1 SGHRS, CDR2 YFSETQ.

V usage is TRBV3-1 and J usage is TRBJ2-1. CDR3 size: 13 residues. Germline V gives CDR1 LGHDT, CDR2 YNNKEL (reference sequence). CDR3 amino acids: CASSQDRIPEQFF.

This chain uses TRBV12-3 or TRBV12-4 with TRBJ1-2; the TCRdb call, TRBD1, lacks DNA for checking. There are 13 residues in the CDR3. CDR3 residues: CASLGVRGYGYTF.

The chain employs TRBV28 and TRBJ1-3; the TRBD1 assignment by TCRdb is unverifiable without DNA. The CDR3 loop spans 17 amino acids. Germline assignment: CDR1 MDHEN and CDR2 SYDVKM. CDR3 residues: CASSLFPQGAGGNTIYF.

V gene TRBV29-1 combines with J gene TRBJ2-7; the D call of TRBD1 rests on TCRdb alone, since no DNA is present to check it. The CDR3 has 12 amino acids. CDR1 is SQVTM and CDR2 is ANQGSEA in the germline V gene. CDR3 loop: CSVRDREAEQYF.

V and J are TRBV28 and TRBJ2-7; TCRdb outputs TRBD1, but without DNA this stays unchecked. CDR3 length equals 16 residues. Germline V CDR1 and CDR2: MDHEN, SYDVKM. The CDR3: CASSTYRVRVTYEQYF.

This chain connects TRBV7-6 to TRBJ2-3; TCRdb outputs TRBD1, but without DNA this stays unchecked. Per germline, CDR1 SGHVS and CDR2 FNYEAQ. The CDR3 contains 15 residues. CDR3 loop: CASTHGTGGTDTQYF.

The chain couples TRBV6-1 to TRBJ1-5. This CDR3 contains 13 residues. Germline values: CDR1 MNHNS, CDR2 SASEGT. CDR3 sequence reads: CASSPSDLQPQHF.

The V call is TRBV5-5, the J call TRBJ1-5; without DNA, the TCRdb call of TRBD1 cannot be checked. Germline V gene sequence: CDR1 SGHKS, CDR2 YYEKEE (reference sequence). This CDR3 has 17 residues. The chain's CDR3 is CASSLDPGQGTNQPQHF.

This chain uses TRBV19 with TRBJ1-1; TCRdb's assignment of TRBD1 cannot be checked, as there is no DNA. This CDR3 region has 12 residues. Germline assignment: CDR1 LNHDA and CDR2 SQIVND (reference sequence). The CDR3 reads CASNAGGTEAFF.

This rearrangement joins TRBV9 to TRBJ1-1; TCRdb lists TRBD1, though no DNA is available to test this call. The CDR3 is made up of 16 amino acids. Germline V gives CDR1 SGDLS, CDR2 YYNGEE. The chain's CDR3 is CASSQMTGGMNTEAFF.

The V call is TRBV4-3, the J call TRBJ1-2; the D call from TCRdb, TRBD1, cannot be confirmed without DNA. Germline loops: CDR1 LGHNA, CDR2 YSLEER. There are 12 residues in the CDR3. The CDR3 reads CASSQGGVGYTF.

The CDR3 loop reads CSVDRAGNSYEQYF. The chain has TRBV29-1 and TRBJ2-7; the D call of TRBD2 rests on TCRdb alone, since no DNA is present to check it. The length of the CDR3 is 14 residues. Germline V gene lookup returns CDR1 SQVTM and CDR2 ANQGSEA.

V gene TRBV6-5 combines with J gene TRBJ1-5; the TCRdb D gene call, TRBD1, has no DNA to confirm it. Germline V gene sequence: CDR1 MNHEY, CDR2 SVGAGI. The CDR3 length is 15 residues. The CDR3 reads CASSYNGDHGQPQHF.

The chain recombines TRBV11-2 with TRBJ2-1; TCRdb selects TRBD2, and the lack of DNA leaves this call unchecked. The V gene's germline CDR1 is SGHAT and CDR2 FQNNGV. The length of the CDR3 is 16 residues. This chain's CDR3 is CASSRPHREGYNEQFF.